This TCR beta chain was captured by sequencing in a study of early T cells in non-severe SARS-CoV-2 infection. At the level of the study: Chains from this unsorted whole-blood bulk RNA could not be paired.

Regarding this clonotype: Its antigen is as yet unknown.

Study-level points and caveats: Private and CD4 specificities were missed by VDJdb matching, skewed to anti-spike CD8.

The CDR3 runs to 12 residues. The ends were cut back, 5 bases at V and 6 bases at J, with 12 bases in the middle. CDR1 DFQATT and CDR2 SNEGSKA come from the germline V gene (reference sequence). In the library, individual cDNA molecules carried attached unique molecular identifiers. TCRdb re-analysed the 5' RACE reads in MiXCR, keeping a single row per CDR3 protein. The table includes about 61,000 distinct CDR3 sequences, 10% to 13% detected once. The chain is built from TRBV20-1 and TRBJ2-3, with D tentatively TRBD1 (5 bases). The receptor was derived from an adult who was a healthcare worker with PCR-confirmed SARS-CoV-2 infection or an uninfected control (not recorded which). The specimen sequenced was whole blood. The CDR3 spells CSAPDSPDTQYF. CDR3 bases: TGCAGTGCTCCTGACAGTCCGGATACGCAGTATTTT.